A single sample is the source of the 20 T cell receptor beta chains below, sequenced in a study of shared clonotypes between healthy human individuals. Only in-frame clones appear in the TCRdb table, and some are missing; sequencing was by immunoSEQ multiplex PCR. The table has 2 million to 2.5 million clones, 85% to 95% seen once. The specimen was naive CD4+ T cells from PBMCs. Subset defined: CD45RA+ positively selected. All receptors come from a man aged 18 to 30 in good health. Some clones in this sample may be carry-over from other donors' samples.

V usage is TRBV6-1 and J usage is TRBJ1-2, with a possible D match to TRBD1 (5 bases). With 7 bases removed from V and 3 bases from J, the gap between germline ends came to 12 bases. The CDR3 is made up of 13 amino acids. The germline V gene has CDR1 MNHNS and CDR2 SASEGT. CDR3: CASTMDTYYGYTF. The CDR3 bases are TGTGCCAGCACGATGGACACTTACTATGGCTACACCTTC.

The J gene is TRBJ1-1, the V gene TRBV11-2, with 8 bases identical to TRBD1. Germline loops: CDR1 SGHAT, CDR2 FQNNGV. This CDR3 contains 15 residues. V lost 5 bases, J lost 0 bases, and 5 bases stayed unmatched. The CDR3 is CASSIPGGLNTEAFF. DNA of the CDR3: TGTGCCAGCAGCATTCCAGGGGGCTTGAACACTGAAGCTTTCTTT.

The CDR3 here is CASKGRLSKNIQYF. In nucleotides, the CDR3 is TGTGCCAGCAAGGGTCGTCTGTCCAAAAACATTCAGTACTTC. The chain links TRBV21-1 to TRBJ2-4. TRBV21-1 represents a pseudogene. This CDR3 spans 14 amino acids.

J is TRBJ2-3 and V is TRBV5-4; possibly TRBD2 for D (6 bases). The V end lost 0 bases, the J end lost 5 bases, and 13 bases lay between the germline ends. Germline V CDR1 and CDR2: SGHNT, YYREEE (reference sequence). The CDR3 sequence is 15 residues long. CDR3 residues: CASSLEFSGEDTQYF. The CDR3 bases are TGTGCCAGCAGCTTGGAGTTTTCGGGAGAAGATACGCAGTATTTT.

V and J are TRBV27 and TRBJ2-1, with 10 positions matching TRBD2. V lost 7 bases and J lost 9; bases outside the gene matches: 15. Germline V gives CDR1 MNHEY, CDR2 SMNVEV (reference sequence). CDR3 size: 16 residues. CDR3 residues: CASIPGSGRANAEQFF. The CDR3 DNA reads TGTGCCAGCATCCCAGGGAGCGGGAGGGCCAATGCTGAGCAGTTCTTC.

V and J are TRBV19 and TRBJ1-4, with a weak D call TRBD1 (5 bases). CDR1 is LNHDA and CDR2 is SQIVND in the germline V gene (reference sequence). The V end lost 8 bases, the J end lost 5 bases, and 18 bases lay between the germline ends. The CDR3 is made up of 15 amino acids. DNA of the CDR3: TGTGCCAGTGGGGGTATCAGGGAGACGAATGAAAAACTGTTTTTT. It codes for CASGGIRETNEKLFF.

This rearrangement joins TRBV5-4 to TRBJ2-2; tentatively, D is TRBD1 (5 bases). This CDR3 is built from 15 residues. The V and J ends lost 0 bases and 2 bases respectively, with 8 bases between them. The germline CDR1 and CDR2 sequences are SGHNT and YYREEE (reference sequence). This CDR3 reads CASSLGQLNTGELFF. Here the CDR3 DNA reads TGTGCCAGCAGCTTGGGACAGCTAAACACCGGGGAGCTGTTTTTT.

This clone was recorded once. The J gene is TRBJ2-7, the V gene TRBV7-2; 8 bases are a match to TRBD2. The CDR3 is 15 residues long. The ends lost 5 bases at V and 2 bases at J; junction bases unmatched: 8. CDR1 is SGHTA and CDR2 is FQGNSA in the germline V gene. CDR3 sequence (DNA): TGTGCCAGCAGCAAATCTAGCGGGTCACCCTACGAGCAGTACTTC. It translates to CASSKSSGSPYEQYF.

In nucleotides, the CDR3 is TGTGCCAGCAGCCCCCGGGGGACAGGCCCCTACGAGCAGTACTTC. It specifies CASSPRGTGPYEQYF. This chain uses TRBV7-2 with TRBJ2-7; 8 bases fit TRBD1. The CDR3 is 15 residues long. V lost 5 bases to trimming and J lost 2 bases; unmatched junction nucleotides: 8. Germline CDR1 reads SGHTA; CDR2 reads FQGNSA.

The chain recombines TRBV5-1 with TRBJ2-6, with D hard to call. The CDR3 sequence is 15 residues long. Trimming shortened V by 4 bases and J by 5 bases, and 13 bases separated the two germline ends. Germline CDR1 and CDR2: SGHRS and YFSETQ. CDR3 region: CASSLAVARANVLTF. CDR3 DNA: TGCGCCAGCAGCCTTGCGGTGGCAAGGGCCAACGTCCTGACTTTC.

The V and J genes are TRBV6-5 and TRBJ2-1; 8 bases map to TRBD2. The germline V gene encodes CDR1 MNHEY and CDR2 SVGAGI. The CDR3 contains 14 residues. V shed 10 bases and J 11 bases; nucleotides not matched to a gene: 16. In DNA form, the CDR3 reads TGTGCCACCTCATTACGGGAGGGCCAAAGAAAGCAGTTCTTC. Encoded protein: CATSLREGQRKQFF.

The chain recombines TRBV7-8 with TRBJ1-5; 9 bases match TRBD1. Germline assignment: CDR1 SGHVS and CDR2 FQNEAQ. The CDR3 length is 15 residues. Trimming cost V 4 bases and J 4 bases; bases outside gene matches: 5. CDR3 sequence (DNA): TGTGCCAGCAGCTCCGGGACAGGGTTAAATCAGCCCCAGCATTTT. Residues: CASSSGTGLNQPQHF.

The CDR3 loop is CASGAEAGTQYF. The CDR3 DNA is TGTGCTAGTGGGGCTGAAGCGGGGACCCAGTACTTC. The chain carries TRBV12-5 and TRBJ2-5, with a tentative D call TRBD2 (6 bases). V was shortened by 6 bases and J by 7 bases, with 12 bases between the two germline ends. The CDR3 contains 12 residues. Germline loops: CDR1 LGHNT, CDR2 FRNRAP.

The rearrangement links TRBV5-1 to TRBJ2-2, with TRBD2 matching 15 bases. There are 18 residues in the CDR3. Germline CDR1 reads SGHRS; CDR2 reads YFSETQ. The J segment lost 2 bases and the V segment lost 3 bases, leaving 5 bases of the junction unmatched. CDR3 nucleotide sequence: TGCGCCAGCAGCTCTGGACTAGCGGGAGGGGCTAACACCGGGGAGCTGTTTTTT. Protein sequence: CASSSGLAGGANTGELFF.

This chain uses TRBV28 with TRBJ2-3; 7 bases are a match to TRBD2. This CDR3 comprises 13 residues. J lost 6 bases, V lost 4 bases, and 4 bases had no gene match. CDR1 and CDR2 (germline): MDHEN, SYDVKM. CDR3 amino acids: CASSSGGVDTQYF. As DNA, the CDR3 is TGTGCCAGCAGTTCGGGGGGTGTCGATACGCAGTATTTT. Full variable domain (missing parts from reference TRBV28 and TRBJ2-3): DVKVTQSSRYLVKRTGEKVFLECVQDMDHENMFWYRQDPGLGLRLIYFSYDVKMKEKGDIPEGYSVSREKKERFSLILESASTNQTSMYLCASSSGGVDTQYFGPGTRLTVL.

The chain is built from TRBV21-1 and TRBJ2-1; TRBD1 is taken as the D call from the table, unchecked against the DNA. TRBV21-1 is labeled a pseudogene. The CDR3 is 15 residues long. In DNA form, the CDR3 reads TGTGCCAGCAGCAAAAGGACACCTACCGACAATGAGCAGTTCTTC. Translation gives CASSKRTPTDNEQFF.

The J gene is TRBJ2-1, the V gene TRBV7-2; weak D call: TRBD1 (6 bases). The germline V gene has CDR1 SGHTA and CDR2 FQGNSA. The CDR3 has 14 amino acids. V was clipped by 1 base and J by 5 bases, with 9 bases between them. CDR3 region: CASSLVAGDNEQFF. The CDR3 DNA sequence: TGTGCCAGCAGCTTAGTTGCAGGGGACAATGAGCAGTTCTTC.

CDR3: CASSSPRGSSYEQYF. The CDR3 coding sequence is TGTGCCAGCAGTTCTCCCAGGGGGAGCTCCTACGAGCAGTACTTC. The chain recombines TRBV27 with TRBJ2-7, with 7 bases identical to TRBD1. V was pared by 4 bases and J by 0 bases, with 6 bases of the junction left unmatched. The CDR3 spans 15 residues. The germline CDR1 and CDR2 sequences are MNHEY and SMNVEV (reference sequence).

The chain combines TRBV7-2 with TRBJ1-6; TRBD1 is a possible D gene (5 bases). The CDR3 loop spans 15 amino acids. Trimming left V 1 base short and J 7 bases short, with 11 bases between. In germline, CDR1 is SGHTA, CDR2 FQGNSA. The CDR3 spells CASSLVRGPNSPLHF. CDR3 DNA: TGTGCCAGCAGCTTAGTGCGGGGACCAAATTCACCCCTCCACTTT.

The V gene is TRBV28, the J gene TRBJ2-7; perhaps TRBD2 as D (7 bases). Germline V gene sequence: CDR1 MDHEN, CDR2 SYDVKM. V gave up 10 bases and J gave up 8 bases, with 15 bases separating them. The CDR3 covers 11 residues. CDR3 sequence: CATGGLRKQYF. CDR3 bases: TGTGCCACCGGGGGGCTTAGGAAGCAGTACTTC.